The source of this T cell receptor beta chain is a study of blood T cell repertoires in COVID-19 (dated by TCRdb to 2019 to 2021). For context, the study as a whole: Samples covering the acute and convalescent phases of COVID-19 were provided by collaborators in the United States, Italy and Spain. The prospective study material was composed of cDNA or gDNA derived from T cells, B-cell-depleted T cells, or PBMCs. Deeply sampled blood TCRbeta repertoires from subjects exposed to, actively infected with, or recovered from COVID-19 were included in the dataset. The repertoires were made available in a free public database intended to serve as a resource for research on the immune response to SARS-CoV-2. Samples came from the ongoing ImmuneRACE study (first 160 participants) plus 1,254 subjects from 6 global collaborators. Nearly every sample came with metadata listing a de-identified subject ID, COVID-19 status, age in years and sex. Where available, HLA class I and class II types were taken from metadata supplied by the sample provider and were not determined by assay-based typing.

CDR1 and CDR2, per the germline V gene, are LGHNA and YNFKEQ. Unmatched junction bases come to 4, with V trimmed by 4 bases and J by 7 bases. The CDR3 covers 13 residues, taking in both the cysteine and the phenylalanine. The retained sequence is limited to the CDR3, 39 bases, with the frame set at the first base. TCRbeta CDR3 regions were amplified from genomic DNA using the immunoSEQ Assay, a bias-controlled multiplex PCR. In the authors' own workflow: Nucleated cell counts per sample were estimated from amplification of reference gene primers within the assay. To quantify the absolute abundance of each unique TCRbeta CDR3 rearrangement, sequence reads were collapsed and filtered. For each sample, productive Simpson clonality was calculated as the square root of Simpson's diversity index over productive rearrangements. What TCRdb holds here is the immuneACCESS table cut down to in-frame rearrangements. Part of the clones is not present; checked against another copy, under half of the missing clones reflect an unresolved V gene, and the others are unexplained. The V and J calls and clone size are taken from that table; D and trimming were inferred from the DNA. This sample is represented by tens of thousands of clones; 85% of them were singletons. The leading ten clones occupy roughly 40% of the sample.

What the study reported, not specific to this receptor: How much clinical and demographic metadata was included differed by source and by participant, and the metadata was provided uncurated.

Collaborating institutions collected whole blood in K2EDTA tubes following their own protocols. For TCRbeta analysis, collaborators shipped samples in one of three forms: frozen whole blood, isolated PBMCs, or DNA extracted from either of those sample types. About this clone: The antigen it recognizes is unknown. It has no much larger one-base neighbor in the sample; base qualities were not kept.

The specimen was peripheral blood. The chain couples TRBV4-2 to TRBJ1-1, with 9 bases aligning to TRBD1. The sequence was obtained from a man aged 80 or over with acute or convalescent COVID-19. The CDR3 protein sequence reads: CASSLGTGREAFF. The DNA reads as follows: TGTGCCAGCAGCCTCGGGACAGGGCGTGAAGCTTTCTTT.